This T cell receptor beta chain comes out of a study of sequential checkpoint blockade in melanoma. About the research overall: Matched biopsies came pretreatment and at week 13 for about 24 patients.

Only a few counts were recorded for this clone. Its antigen is not identified. Notes on the study in general: Mutational load did not correlate with tumor T-cell fraction or clonality.

The treatment: randomized to nivolumab then ipilimumab (arm A) or the reverse (arm B). The CDR3 contains 13 residues. Deletions cut 10 bases from V and 3 bases from J, with 15 bases between. Germline V gives CDR1 MNHGY, CDR2 SAAAGT. This table comes from immunoSEQ multiplex PCR, and its TCRdb copy is limited to in-frame clones, with some not included. The data hold more than 8,500 clones, with more than 20% observed a single time. The receptor was derived from a human donor with melanoma. Sample: tumor tissue (inferred from file names), taken from a patient given nivolumab and ipilimumab in sequence. V gene TRBV6-8 combines with J gene TRBJ1-2, with D unresolved. The CDR3 DNA follows: TGTGCCATCGCTCAGGAGAGTTACTATGGCTACACCTTC. Amino acid sequence: CAIAQESYYGYTF.